This T cell receptor (beta chain) appears in the sequencing data of a study of blood T cell repertoires in COVID-19. Study in general: Acute and convalescent COVID-19 specimens originated in the United States, Italy and Spain. Nucleic acid was either cDNA or gDNA, and it came from T cells, B-cell-depleted T cells, or PBMCs.

Authors' data handling: It was from reference gene primer amplification that nucleated cell counts were estimated. The method was immunoSEQ multiplex PCR; TCRdb's version includes in-frame clones alone and lacks a portion of them. V and J calls and clone size are copied from that table; D and trimming were computed from the DNA. There are approximately 96,000 clones in the sample; roughly 84% occur only once, and 2.9% lies in the top ten. The CDR3 has 13 amino acids. The germline V and J ends were trimmed by 2 bases and 3 bases, with 9 bases remaining between them. Germline CDR1 SGHRS, CDR2 YFSETQ. This chain connects TRBV5-1 to TRBJ2-7, with TRBD1 as a possible D gene (5 bases). The material sequenced was peripheral blood. This sequence originates from an elderly woman with acute or convalescent COVID-19. The DNA for the CDR3 is TGCGCCAGCAGCTTCAGGGCTGGCTACGAGCAGTACTTC. Protein product: CASSFRAGYEQYF.